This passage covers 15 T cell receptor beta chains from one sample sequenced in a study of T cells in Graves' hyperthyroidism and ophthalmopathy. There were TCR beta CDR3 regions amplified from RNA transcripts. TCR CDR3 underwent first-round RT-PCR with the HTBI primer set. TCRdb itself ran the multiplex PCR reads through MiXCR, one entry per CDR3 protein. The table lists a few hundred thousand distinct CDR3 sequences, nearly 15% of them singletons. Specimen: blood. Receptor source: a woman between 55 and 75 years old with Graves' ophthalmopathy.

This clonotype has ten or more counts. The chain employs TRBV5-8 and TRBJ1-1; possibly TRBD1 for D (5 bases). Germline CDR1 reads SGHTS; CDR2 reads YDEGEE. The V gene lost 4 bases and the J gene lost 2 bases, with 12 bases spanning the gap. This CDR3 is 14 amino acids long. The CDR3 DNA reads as TGTGCCAGCAGCACCAGACAGTTCAACACTGAAGCTTTCTTT. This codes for CASSTRQFNTEAFF.

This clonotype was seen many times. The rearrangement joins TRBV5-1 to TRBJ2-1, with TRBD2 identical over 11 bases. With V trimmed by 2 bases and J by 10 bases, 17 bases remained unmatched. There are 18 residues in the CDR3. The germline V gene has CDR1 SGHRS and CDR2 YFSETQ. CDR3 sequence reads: CASSFWGRPTSGRGEQFF. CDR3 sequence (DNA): TGCGCCAGCAGCTTTTGGGGGCGCCCAACTAGCGGGAGAGGCGAGCAGTTCTTC.

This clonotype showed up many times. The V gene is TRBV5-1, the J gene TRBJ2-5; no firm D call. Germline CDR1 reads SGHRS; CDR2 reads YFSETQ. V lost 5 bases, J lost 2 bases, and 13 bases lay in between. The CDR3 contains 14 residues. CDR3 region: CASSFAGAQETQYF. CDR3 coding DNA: TGCGCCAGCAGTTTCGCAGGAGCACAAGAGACCCAGTACTTC.

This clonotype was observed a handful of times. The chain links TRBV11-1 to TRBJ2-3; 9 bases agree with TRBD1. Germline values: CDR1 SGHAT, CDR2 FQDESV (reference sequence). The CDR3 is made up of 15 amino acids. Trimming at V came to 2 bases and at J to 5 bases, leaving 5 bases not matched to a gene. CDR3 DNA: TGTGCCAGCAGCTTAAAACAGGGGGCTTTAGATACGCAGTATTTT. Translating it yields CASSLKQGALDTQYF.

CDR3: CASSRPGVKNIQYF. DNA for the CDR3: TGTGCCAGCAGTCGCCCGGGGGTCAAAAACATTCAGTACTTC. The J gene is TRBJ2-4, the V gene TRBV12-3 or TRBV12-4; tentatively, D is TRBD2 (6 bases). V was clipped by 5 bases and J by 3 bases, with 11 bases between them. CDR3 length: 14 amino acids.

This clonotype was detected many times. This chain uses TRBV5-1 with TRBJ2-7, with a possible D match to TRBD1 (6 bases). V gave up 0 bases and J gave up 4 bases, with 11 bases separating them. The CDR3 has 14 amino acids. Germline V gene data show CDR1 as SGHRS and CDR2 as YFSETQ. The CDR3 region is CASSLETGAYEQYF. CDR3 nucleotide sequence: TGCGCCAGCAGCTTGGAGACAGGAGCTTACGAGCAGTACTTC.

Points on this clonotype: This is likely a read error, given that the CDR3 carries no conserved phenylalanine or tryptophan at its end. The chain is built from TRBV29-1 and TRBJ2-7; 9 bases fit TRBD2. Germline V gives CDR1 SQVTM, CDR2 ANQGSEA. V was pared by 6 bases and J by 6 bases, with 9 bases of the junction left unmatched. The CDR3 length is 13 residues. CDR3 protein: CSVSSGRRSEQYL. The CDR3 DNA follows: TGCAGCGTCAGCAGCGGGAGGCGAAGCGAGCAGTACTTA.

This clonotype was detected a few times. Here the CDR3 DNA reads TGTGCCACCAGCAGAGATTTCTCGGGCTACACCTTC. Amino acids: CATSRDFSGYTF. The rearrangement links TRBV15 to TRBJ1-2; D uncertain. The V end lost 0 bases, the J end lost 8 bases, and 7 bases lay between the germline ends. From germline, CDR1 is LNHNV and CDR2 YYDKDF (reference sequence). The CDR3 spans 12 residues.

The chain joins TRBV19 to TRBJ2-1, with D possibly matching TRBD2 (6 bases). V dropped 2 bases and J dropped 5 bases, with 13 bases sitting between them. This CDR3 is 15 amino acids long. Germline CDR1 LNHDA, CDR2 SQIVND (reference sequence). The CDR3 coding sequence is TGTGCCAGTAGTATAAGGGGCGGGGCAAACAATGAGCAGTTCTTC. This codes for CASSIRGGANNEQFF. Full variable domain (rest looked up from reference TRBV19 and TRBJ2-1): DGGITQSPKYLFRKEGQNVTLSCEQNLNHDAMYWYRQDPGQGLRLIYYSQIVNDFQKGDIAEGYSVSREKKESFPLTVTSAQKNPTAFYLCASSIRGGANNEQFFGPGTRLTVL.

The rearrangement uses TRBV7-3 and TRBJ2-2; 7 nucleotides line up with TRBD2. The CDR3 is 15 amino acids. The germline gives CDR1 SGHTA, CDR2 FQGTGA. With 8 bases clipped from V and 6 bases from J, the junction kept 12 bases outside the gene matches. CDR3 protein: CASSLGVGRAGELFF. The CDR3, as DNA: TGTGCCAGCTCCCTTGGTGTGGGGAGGGCCGGGGAGCTGTTTTTT.

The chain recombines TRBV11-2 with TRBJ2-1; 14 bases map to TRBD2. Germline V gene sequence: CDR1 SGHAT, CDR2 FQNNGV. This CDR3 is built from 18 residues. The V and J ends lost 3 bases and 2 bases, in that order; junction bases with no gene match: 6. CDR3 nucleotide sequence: TGTGCCAGCAGCTTCGCCGGGACTAGCGGGAGTGCCTACAATGAGCAGTTCTTC. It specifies CASSFAGTSGSAYNEQFF.

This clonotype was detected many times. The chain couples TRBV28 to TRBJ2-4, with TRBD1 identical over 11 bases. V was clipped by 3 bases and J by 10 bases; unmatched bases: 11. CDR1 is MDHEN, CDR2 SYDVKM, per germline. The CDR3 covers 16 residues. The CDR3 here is CASSLTVRDRGEIQYF. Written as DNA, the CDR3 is TGTGCCAGCAGTTTGACTGTCCGGGACAGGGGGGAGATTCAGTACTTC.

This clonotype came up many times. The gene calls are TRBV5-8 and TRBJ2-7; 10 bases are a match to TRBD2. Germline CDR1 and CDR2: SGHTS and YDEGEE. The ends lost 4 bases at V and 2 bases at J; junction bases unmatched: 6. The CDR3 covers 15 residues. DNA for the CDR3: TGTGCCAGCAGCCGAGTAGCGGGAGGAACCTACGAGCAGTACTTC. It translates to CASSRVAGGTYEQYF.

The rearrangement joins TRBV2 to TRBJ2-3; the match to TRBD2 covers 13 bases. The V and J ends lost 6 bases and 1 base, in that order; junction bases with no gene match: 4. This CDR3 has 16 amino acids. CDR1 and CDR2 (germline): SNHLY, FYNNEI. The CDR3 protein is CASSIGLAGGTDTQYF. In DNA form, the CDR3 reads TGTGCCAGCAGCATAGGACTAGCGGGAGGCACAGATACGCAGTATTTT.

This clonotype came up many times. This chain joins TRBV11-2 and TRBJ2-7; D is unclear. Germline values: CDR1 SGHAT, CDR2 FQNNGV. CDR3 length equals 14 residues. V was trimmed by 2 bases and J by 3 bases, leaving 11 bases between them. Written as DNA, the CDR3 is TGTGCCAGCAGCTTATTTCCATCGGACTACGAGCAGTACTTC. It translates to CASSLFPSDYEQYF.